This TCR beta chain was recorded in a study of cytomegalovirus exposure and HLA in healthy donors. Regarding the study as a whole: Later work showed greater clonal expansion in HLA-associated TCR beta chains than in equally common others.

Of note for this clone: Its antigen is as yet unknown.

In the PCR, 60 Vbeta and 13 Jbeta primers were used. Libraries were prepared by immunoSEQ multiplex PCR; TCRdb keeps only in-frame clonotypes and omits some of them. The data contain under 200,000 clones, around 75% of them seen just once; the ten biggest clones take up around 3%. The sequencing sample was made of PBMCs. The sequence was collected from a woman between 50 and 59 years old in good health and CMV-seropositive.

The CDR3 loop reads CASSAAGGYSSGNTIYF. The DNA for the CDR3 is TGTGCCAGCAGCGCTGCAGGGGGGTACAGCTCTGGAAACACCATATATTTT. This chain links TRBV9 with TRBJ1-3, with 7 bases aligning to TRBD1. From germline, CDR1 is SGDLS and CDR2 YYNGEE. Losses at the gene ends were 3 bases for V and 0 bases for J; bases not matched to a gene: 9. The CDR3 loop spans 17 amino acids.